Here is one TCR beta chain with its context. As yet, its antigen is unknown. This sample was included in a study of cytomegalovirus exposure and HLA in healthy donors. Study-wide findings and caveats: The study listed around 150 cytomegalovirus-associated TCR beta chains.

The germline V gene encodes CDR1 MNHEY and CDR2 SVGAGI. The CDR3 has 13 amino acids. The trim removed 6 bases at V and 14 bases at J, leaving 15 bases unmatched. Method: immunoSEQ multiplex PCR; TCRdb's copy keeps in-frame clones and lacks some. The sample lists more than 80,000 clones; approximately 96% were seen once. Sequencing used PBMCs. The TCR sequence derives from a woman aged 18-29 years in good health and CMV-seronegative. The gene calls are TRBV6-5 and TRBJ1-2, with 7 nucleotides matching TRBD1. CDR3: CASSIGQAATITF. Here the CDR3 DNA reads TGTGCCAGCAGCATCGGACAGGCAGCCACCATAACCTTC.